The 7 T cell receptor beta chains listed next were all sequenced from one sample in a study of T cells in Graves' hyperthyroidism and ophthalmopathy. Amplification of TCR beta CDR3 regions was performed using RNA transcripts as template. Carried out on the TCR CDR3, a first-round RT-PCR used the HTBI primer set. MiXCR, applied by TCRdb to the multiplex PCR reads, yields one record per CDR3 protein. In the table there are 620,000 or so distinct CDR3 sequences, about 14% of which are singletons. The sample consisted of blood. These receptor sequences come from a woman aged 45-65 years with Graves' ophthalmopathy.

Many counts were recorded for this clonotype. This chain joins TRBV30 and TRBJ1-6; 7 bases fit TRBD1. This CDR3 is built from 13 residues. CDR1 and CDR2 (germline): GTSNPN, SVGIG (reference sequence). V dropped 4 bases and J dropped 6; count of bases not matched to a gene: 3. The CDR3 protein is CAWNRDSNSPLHF. The CDR3 nucleotides read TGTGCCTGGAACCGGGACAGTAATTCACCCCTCCACTTT.

This clonotype was recorded at least ten times. The chain has TRBV28 and TRBJ1-1; 8 bases line up with TRBD1. The germline gives CDR1 MDHEN, CDR2 SYDVKM. V lost 3 bases and J lost 3; bases outside the gene matches: 15. CDR3 length equals 18 residues. The CDR3 reads CASSFVGQGSRGDTEAFF. As DNA, the CDR3 is TGTGCCAGCAGTTTTGTCGGACAGGGTTCAAGGGGGGACACTGAAGCTTTCTTT. Variable domain in full (rest from reference TRBV28 and TRBJ1-1): DVKVTQSSRYLVKRTGEKVFLECVQDMDHENMFWYRQDPGLGLRLIYFSYDVKMKEKGDIPEGYSVSREKKERFSLILESASTNQTSMYLCASSFVGQGSRGDTEAFFGQGTRLTVV.

Points on this clonotype: A much larger clone lies a single base off, so this may be a read error. A read error is likely, as this CDR3 ends without the conserved phenylalanine or tryptophan. The chain uses TRBV14 and TRBJ2-6; D unclear. This CDR3 contains 14 residues. The germline V and J ends were trimmed by 5 bases and 0 bases, with 5 bases remaining between them. The germline gives CDR1 SGHDN, CDR2 FVKESK. The CDR3 spells CASSYISGANVLTS. CDR3 coding DNA: TGTGCCAGCAGCTACATCTCTGGGGCCAACGTCCTGACTTCC.

With regard to this clonotype: A much larger clone differs by one base, so this may be a read error. The chain combines TRBV2 with TRBJ1-5; no clear D gene. Germline loops: CDR1 SNHLY, CDR2 FYNNEI. There are 14 residues in the CDR3. DNA for the CDR3: TGTGCCAGCGGGGTACTCTTAAGCAATCAGCCCCAGCGTTTT. It is translated as CASGVLLSNQPQRF. Supplemented by reference TRBV2 and TRBJ1-5, the full variable domain reads EPEVTQTPSHQVTQMGQEVILRCVPISNHLYFYWYRQILGQKVEFLVSFYNNEISEKSEIFDDQFSVERPDGSNFTLKIRSTKLEDSAMYFCASGVLLSNQPQRFGDGTRLSIL.

The J gene is TRBJ1-5, the V gene TRBV19, with TRBD1 as a possible D gene (5 bases). The CDR3 length is 14 residues. Trimming pared 2 bases from V and 5 bases from J, leaving 10 bases between. CDR1 LNHDA and CDR2 SQIVND come from the germline V gene (reference sequence). The CDR3 region has the DNA TGTGCCAGTAGTATACAGGGATTTTATCAGCCCCAGCATTTT. Translation gives CASSIQGFYQPQHF.

This clonotype was picked up many times. J is TRBJ2-7 and V is TRBV28, with a tentative D call TRBD1 (5 bases). The V and J ends lost 2 bases and 6 bases respectively, with 11 bases between them. This CDR3 comprises 13 residues. The germline V gene has CDR1 MDHEN and CDR2 SYDVKM. The DNA of the CDR3 is TGTGCCAGCAGTTTACAGGGCTTGGGCGAGCAGTACTTC. Translating gives CASSLQGLGEQYF. Looking up the rest from reference TRBV28 and TRBJ2-7 gives the full variable domain: DVKVTQSSRYLVKRTGEKVFLECVQDMDHENMFWYRQDPGLGLRLIYFSYDVKMKEKGDIPEGYSVSREKKERFSLILESASTNQTSMYLCASSLQGLGEQYFGPGTRLTVT.

This clonotype was detected ten times or more. One end of the junction does not line up with germline, which may come from a read error. The chain's CDR3 is CASSPGTSVTYNEQFF. The CDR3 DNA sequence: TGTGCTAGCAGCCCCGGGACTAGCGTCACCTACAATGAGCAGTTCTTC. V usage is TRBV7-7 and J usage is TRBJ2-1; 10 bases match TRBD2. The CDR3 extends over 16 amino acids. In germline, CDR1 is SSHAT, CDR2 FNYEAQ (reference sequence).